The 7 T cell receptor beta chains in this list originate from one sample, sequenced in a study of blood T cell repertoires in COVID-19. This table comes from immunoSEQ multiplex PCR, and its TCRdb copy is limited to in-frame clones, with some not included. The data hold some 140,000 clones, with around 87% observed a single time. The sequencing input was peripheral blood. These TCRs come from a man aged 45-65 years with active COVID-19.

This chain links TRBV18 with TRBJ1-5; a possible D gene is TRBD1 (6 bases). This CDR3 is 13 amino acids long. Trimming removed 4 bases at V and 12 bases at J, with 16 bases between. CDR1 is KGHSH, CDR2 LQKENI, per germline. The CDR3 loop is CASSQNRDELQHF. DNA for the CDR3: TGTGCCAGCTCACAGAACAGGGATGAGCTCCAGCATTTT.

V gene TRBV10-2 combines with J gene TRBJ2-1; 9 bases align to TRBD1. V trimming: 6 bases; J trimming: 6 bases; junction bases outside the gene matches: 6. This CDR3 is 14 amino acids long. Germline CDR1 WSHSY, CDR2 SAAADI. CDR3: CASRRDRAFNEQFF. CDR3 nucleotides: TGCGCCAGCAGACGGGACAGGGCCTTCAATGAGCAGTTCTTC.

This chain connects TRBV19 to TRBJ1-3; D unresolved. The germline V gene encodes CDR1 LNHDA and CDR2 SQIVND (reference sequence). This CDR3 comprises 15 residues. The V and J ends lost 4 bases and 0 bases respectively, with 10 bases between them. CDR3 region: CASSNAVLSGNTIYF. CDR3 nucleotide sequence: TGTGCCAGTAGTAATGCAGTCCTCTCTGGAAACACCATATATTTT.

The rearrangement joins TRBV5-8 to TRBJ1-1; no clear D gene. Germline V gives CDR1 SGHTS, CDR2 YDEGEE. Trimming stripped 3 bases from V and 0 bases from J, with 15 bases between. This CDR3 spans 16 amino acids. CDR3 in amino acids: CASSYEVKAMNTEAFF. Here the CDR3 DNA reads TGTGCCAGCAGCTATGAAGTGAAAGCTATGAACACTGAAGCTTTCTTT.

The rearrangement joins TRBV7-2 to TRBJ2-1, with a tentative D call TRBD2 (5 bases). From germline, CDR1 is SGHTA and CDR2 FQGNSA. The CDR3 totals 15 residues. Trimming left V 5 bases short and J 0 bases short, with 11 bases between. Written as DNA, the CDR3 is TGTGCCAGCAGCCCTCTAGGGAGCTCCTACAATGAGCAGTTCTTC. It specifies CASSPLGSSYNEQFF.

This chain uses TRBV11-2 with TRBJ2-1, with 8 bases that match TRBD1. Trimming took 6 bases from V and 7 from J; bases not matched to a gene: 2. CDR3 length: 12 amino acids. From germline, CDR1 is SGHAT and CDR2 FQNNGV. This chain's CDR3 is CASSWTGNEQFF. The CDR3 DNA sequence: TGTGCCAGCAGTTGGACAGGGAATGAGCAGTTCTTC.

The V gene is TRBV4-2, the J gene TRBJ1-2; 10 positions match TRBD1. CDR1 and CDR2 from the germline V gene are LGHNA and YNFKEQ. The CDR3 runs 15 residues. With V trimmed by 4 bases and J by 5 bases, 7 bases remained unmatched. CDR3 residues: CASSPTGGIGYGYTF. The CDR3 DNA is TGTGCCAGCAGCCCGACAGGGGGCATAGGGTATGGCTACACCTTC.